Listed here are 23 T cell receptor beta chains from one sample, sequenced in a study of regulatory T cells in long-lasting Graves disease. To make TCR beta libraries, researchers used iRepertoire HTBI primers and Arm-PCR of CDR3 regions. One entry per CDR3 protein, called by TCRdb with MiXCR from the multiplex PCR reads. The table records almost 350,000 distinct CDR3 sequences, about 19% of them present only once. Specified time point: persistent/refractory GD, antithyroid drugs over 5 years with positive TRAb. RNA from PBMCs was the source of the TCR library. This specimen consisted of peripheral blood mononuclear cells (PBMCs), obtained when the disease was refractory, from a patient treated with antithyroid drugs. These receptor sequences come from a female donor with Graves disease.

The V and J genes are TRBV2 and TRBJ2-6, with TRBD1 identical over 12 bases. This CDR3 contains 19 residues. The germline CDR1 and CDR2 sequences are SNHLY and FYNNEI. With 4 bases clipped from V and 0 bases from J, the junction kept 7 bases outside the gene matches. In nucleotides, the CDR3 is TGTGCCAGCAGTGCAGGGACAGGGGGCTTCCCCTCTGGGGCCAACGTCCTGACTTTC. This codes for CASSAGTGGFPSGANVLTF.

There are many counts of this clonotype. The chain uses TRBV12-3 or TRBV12-4 and TRBJ1-2; D perhaps matches TRBD1 (6 bases). The CDR3 contains 13 residues. The V end was cut by 5 bases, the J end by 7 bases, with 14 bases between. Here the CDR3 reads CASSLGGLVGYTF. The CDR3, as DNA: TGTGCCAGCAGTCTGGGGGGGCTGGTTGGCTACACCTTC.

This clonotype has just a few counts. The chain employs TRBV24-1 and TRBJ2-6; D is possibly TRBD2 (5 bases). The CDR3 runs 18 residues. Trimming cost V 0 bases and J 7 bases, with 18 bases left between them. The germline CDR1 and CDR2 sequences are KGHDR and SFDVKD. In DNA form, the CDR3 reads TGTGCCACCAGTGATTTGCGGGATAGGACTCTGGGCGCCAACGTCCTGACTTTC. Amino acid sequence: CATSDLRDRTLGANVLTF.

This sequence joins TRBV10-3 and TRBJ1-4, with 9 bases fitting TRBD1. V lost 0 bases and J lost 7; bases outside the gene matches: 9. The CDR3 is 17 residues long. CDR1 and CDR2 from the germline V gene are ENHRY and SYGVKD. The chain's CDR3 is CAISESTSGQGREKLFF. CDR3 DNA: TGTGCCATCAGTGAGTCGACTTCGGGACAGGGACGTGAAAAACTGTTTTTT.

Of note for this clonotype: This may come from a read error, since a much larger clone is one base off. This chain connects TRBV5-5 to TRBJ1-2; D perhaps matches TRBD1 (6 bases). This CDR3 has 13 amino acids. CDR1 is SGHKS, CDR2 YYEKEE, per germline (reference sequence). The CDR3 DNA follows: TGTGCCAGCAGCTTTGCAGGGGACTATGGCTGCACCTTC. This encodes CASSFAGDYGCTF.

This clonotype was detected ten times or more. This rearrangement joins TRBV3-1 to TRBJ2-7; D is uncertain. The CDR3 is 14 amino acids. Germline values: CDR1 LGHDT, CDR2 YNNKEL (reference sequence). Trimming removed 0 bases at V and 2 bases at J, with 8 bases between. The CDR3 nucleotides are TGTGCCAGCAGCCAAGAACCGGCAGCCTACGAGCAGTACTTC. Translated: CASSQEPAAYEQYF.

The chain carries TRBV7-2 and TRBJ2-5, with 7 nucleotides matching TRBD1. V trimming: 1 base; J trimming: 5 bases; junction bases outside the gene matches: 16. The V gene's germline CDR1 is SGHTA and CDR2 FQGNSA. The CDR3 contains 18 residues. CDR3 sequence (DNA): TGTGCCAGCAGCTTAGTCCTTGGGGCCCCGACAGGGACGGAGACCCAGTACTTC. It yields the protein CASSLVLGAPTGTETQYF. Filled out from reference TRBV7-2 and TRBJ2-5, the complete variable domain reads GAGVSQSPSNKVTEKGKDVELRCDPISGHTALYWYRQSLGQGLEFLIYFQGNSAPDKSGLPSDRFSAERTGGSVSTLTIQRTQQEDSAVYLCASSLVLGAPTGTETQYFGPGTRLLVL.

The sample holds many counts of this clonotype. The V call is TRBV28, the J call TRBJ1-1, with 7 bases matching TRBD1. Looked up from germline, CDR1 is MDHEN and CDR2 is SYDVKM. V dropped 6 bases and J dropped 5; count of bases not matched to a gene: 15. The CDR3 is 16 residues long. The CDR3 sequence: CASRSAPGGGGTEAFF. The CDR3 region has the DNA TGTGCCAGCAGGTCCGCTCCCGGAGGGGGCGGTACTGAAGCTTTCTTT.

This clonotype came up many times. The chain employs TRBV20-1 and TRBJ2-7, with 11 bases that match TRBD1. The germline V gene encodes CDR1 DFQATT and CDR2 SNEGSKA (reference sequence). CDR3 size: 14 residues. With 3 bases clipped from V and 5 bases from J, the junction kept 6 bases outside the gene matches. This chain's CDR3 is CSASDGQGAHEQYF. DNA of the CDR3: TGCAGTGCTAGCGATGGACAGGGGGCCCACGAGCAGTACTTC.

The rearrangement links TRBV20-1 to TRBJ1-2; 9 bases match TRBD1. V was pared by 6 bases and J by 3 bases, with 11 bases of the junction left unmatched. CDR1 and CDR2 from the germline V gene are DFQATT and SNEGSKA (reference sequence). The CDR3 runs 15 residues. This chain's CDR3 is CSAQTPQGADYGYTF. Here the CDR3 DNA reads TGCAGTGCCCAAACCCCACAGGGGGCCGACTATGGCTACACCTTC.

This clonotype was counted at least ten times. This sequence joins TRBV7-2 and TRBJ1-2; maybe TRBD1 (6 bases). Germline V CDR1 and CDR2: SGHTA, FQGNSA. The CDR3 contains 14 residues. Trimming left V 1 base short and J 10 bases short, with 16 bases between. Here the CDR3 DNA reads TGTGCCAGCAGCTTAGATAAGACAGGACCGCACTACACCTTC. Amino acid sequence: CASSLDKTGPHYTF.

The V and J genes are TRBV5-1 and TRBJ2-5; D ambiguous. The CDR3 is 14 residues long. Per the germline V gene, CDR1 is SGHRS and CDR2 is YFSETQ. V was cut by 0 bases and J by 9 bases, with 15 bases left in between. The CDR3 coding sequence is TGCGCCAGCAGCTTGGGCTCAGACATTGGAGCCCAGTACTTC. Translating gives CASSLGSDIGAQYF.

This clonotype was seen repeatedly, ten times or more. This chain connects TRBV10-3 to TRBJ1-2, with 8 bases fitting TRBD1. V shed 6 bases, J shed 3 bases, and the junction held 6 bases outside the gene matches. Germline values: CDR1 ENHRY, CDR2 SYGVKD. This CDR3 is built from 14 residues. The CDR3 loop reads CAISPGGVDYGYTF. The CDR3 region has the DNA TGTGCCATCAGCCCAGGGGGCGTCGACTATGGCTACACCTTC.

The gene calls are TRBV5-1 and TRBJ2-7; TRBD1 aligns across 7 bases. V lost 0 bases to trimming and J lost 2 bases; unmatched junction nucleotides: 11. The CDR3 runs 17 residues. The germline V gene has CDR1 SGHRS and CDR2 YFSETQ. CDR3 region: CASSLGDRKNGAYEQYF. The CDR3 DNA follows: TGCGCCAGCAGCTTGGGGGACAGAAAAAACGGGGCCTACGAGCAGTACTTC. Together with reference TRBV5-1 and TRBJ2-7, the CDR3 gives the full variable domain: KAGVTQTPRYLIKTRGQQVTLSCSPISGHRSVSWYQQTPGQGLQFLFEYFSETQRNKGNFPGRFSGRQFSNSRSEMNVSTLELGDSALYLCASSLGDRKNGAYEQYFGPGTRLTVT.

Regarding this clonotype: This sequence may be a read error, since a much larger clone differs from it by one base. The chain combines TRBV6-1 with TRBJ2-2, with D possibly matching TRBD2 (7 bases). Germline loops: CDR1 MNHNS, CDR2 SASEGT. The V end was cut by 8 bases, the J end by 7 bases, with 26 bases between. There are 17 residues in the CDR3. In DNA form, the CDR3 reads TGTGCCAGCGGAAGAAGGGTTGGGGGGGGGGCGGTCGGGGAGCTGTTTTTT. Residues: CASGRRVGGGAVGELFF.

At least ten counts were recorded for this clonotype. V gene TRBV2 combines with J gene TRBJ2-2; either TRBD1 or TRBD2 may supply D (6 bases each). The CDR3 totals 14 residues. The germline V and J ends were trimmed by 6 bases and 2 bases, with 10 bases remaining between them. Germline V CDR1 and CDR2: SNHLY, FYNNEI. The CDR3 bases are TGTGCCAGCAGAAGGGGGGCAAACACCGGGGAGCTGTTTTTT. This translates into CASRRGANTGELFF.

The chain combines TRBV30 with TRBJ1-2; D is ambiguous. The CDR3 extends over 13 amino acids. Germline CDR1 and CDR2: GTSNPN and SVGIG (reference sequence). V was cut by 4 bases and J by 5 bases, with 14 bases left in between. The CDR3 sequence: CAWNLERSYGYTF. The CDR3 DNA is TGTGCCTGGAATTTGGAACGGAGTTATGGCTACACCTTC. The full variable domain, with the rest looked up from reference TRBV30 and TRBJ1-2, is SQTIHQWPATLVQPVGSPLSLECTVEGTSNPNLYWYRQAAGRGLQLLFYSVGIGQISSEVPQNLSASRPQDRQFILSSKKLLLSDSGFYLCAWNLERSYGYTFGSGTRLTVV.

The gene calls are TRBV20-1 and TRBJ2-7, with 13 bases fitting TRBD2. V lost 5 bases and J lost 7; bases outside the gene matches: 8. The CDR3 loop spans 14 amino acids. CDR1 and CDR2 (germline): DFQATT, SNEGSKA (reference sequence). This CDR3 is CSAPPGLAGYEQYF. The DNA of the CDR3 is TGCAGTGCTCCCCCGGGACTAGCGGGATATGAGCAGTACTTC.

This clonotype showed up many times. The chain carries TRBV12-3 or TRBV12-4 and TRBJ2-7; tentatively, D is TRBD1 (5 bases). Trimming removed 4 bases at V and 2 bases at J, with 15 bases between. The CDR3 is made up of 15 amino acids. CDR3: CASSWGIGGPYEQYF. CDR3 sequence (DNA): TGTGCCAGCAGTTGGGGCATAGGCGGACCCTACGAGCAGTACTTC.

This clonotype was recorded a few times. The chain couples TRBV6-1 to TRBJ1-5; D gene uncertain. This CDR3 is 15 amino acids long. Trimming took 5 bases from V and 3 from J, leaving 14 bases between them. Germline loops: CDR1 MNHNS, CDR2 SASEGT. Written as DNA, the CDR3 is TGTGCCAGCAGTACGCTCCGGGGTGCCAATCAGCCCCAGCATTTT. It is translated as CASSTLRGANQPQHF.

There are many counts of this clonotype. V is TRBV28 and J is TRBJ1-2; 7 bases are shared with TRBD1. This CDR3 region has 14 residues. With V trimmed by 2 bases and J by 3 bases, 3 bases remained unmatched. Looked up from germline, CDR1 is MDHEN and CDR2 is SYDVKM. In DNA form, the CDR3 reads TGTGCCAGCAGTTTAACCGACAGGGACTATGGCTACACCTTC. This translates into CASSLTDRDYGYTF.

The chain has TRBV10-3 and TRBJ2-7; D gene unclear. CDR3 length: 13 amino acids. The ends were cut back, 4 bases at V and 5 bases at J, with 12 bases in the middle. The germline V gene has CDR1 ENHRY and CDR2 SYGVKD. CDR3: CAISGDRGHEQYF. CDR3 DNA: TGTGCCATCAGTGGGGATCGAGGCCACGAGCAGTACTTC.

This clonotype showed up just a few times. The genes are TRBV29-1 and TRBJ1-2; 7 bases align to TRBD1. This CDR3 region has 13 residues. The V segment lost 2 bases and the J segment 2 bases; nucleotides outside the gene matches: 2. CDR1 and CDR2 from the germline V gene are SQVTM and ANQGSEA. The CDR3 nucleotides read TGCAGCGTTGAACAGACAGGGAACTATGGCTACACCTTC. As protein: CSVEQTGNYGYTF.